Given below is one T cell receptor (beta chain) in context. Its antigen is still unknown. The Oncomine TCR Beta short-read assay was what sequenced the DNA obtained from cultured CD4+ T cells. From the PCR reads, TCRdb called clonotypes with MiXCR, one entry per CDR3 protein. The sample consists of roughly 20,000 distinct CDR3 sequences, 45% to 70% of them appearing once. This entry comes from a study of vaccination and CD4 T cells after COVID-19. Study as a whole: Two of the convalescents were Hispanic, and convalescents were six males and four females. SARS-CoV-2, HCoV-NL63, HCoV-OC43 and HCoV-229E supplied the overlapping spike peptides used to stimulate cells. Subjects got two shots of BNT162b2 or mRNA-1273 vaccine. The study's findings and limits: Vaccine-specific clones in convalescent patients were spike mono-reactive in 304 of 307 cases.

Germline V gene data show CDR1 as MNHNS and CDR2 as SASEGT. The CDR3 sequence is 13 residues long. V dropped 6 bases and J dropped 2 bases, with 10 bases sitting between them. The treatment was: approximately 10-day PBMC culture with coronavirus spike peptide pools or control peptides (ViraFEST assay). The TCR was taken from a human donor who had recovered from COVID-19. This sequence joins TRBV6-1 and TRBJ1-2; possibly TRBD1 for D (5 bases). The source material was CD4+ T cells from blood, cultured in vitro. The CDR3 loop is CASSYDRNYGYTF. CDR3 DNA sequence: TGTGCCAGCAGCTATGACAGAAACTATGGCTACACCTTC.